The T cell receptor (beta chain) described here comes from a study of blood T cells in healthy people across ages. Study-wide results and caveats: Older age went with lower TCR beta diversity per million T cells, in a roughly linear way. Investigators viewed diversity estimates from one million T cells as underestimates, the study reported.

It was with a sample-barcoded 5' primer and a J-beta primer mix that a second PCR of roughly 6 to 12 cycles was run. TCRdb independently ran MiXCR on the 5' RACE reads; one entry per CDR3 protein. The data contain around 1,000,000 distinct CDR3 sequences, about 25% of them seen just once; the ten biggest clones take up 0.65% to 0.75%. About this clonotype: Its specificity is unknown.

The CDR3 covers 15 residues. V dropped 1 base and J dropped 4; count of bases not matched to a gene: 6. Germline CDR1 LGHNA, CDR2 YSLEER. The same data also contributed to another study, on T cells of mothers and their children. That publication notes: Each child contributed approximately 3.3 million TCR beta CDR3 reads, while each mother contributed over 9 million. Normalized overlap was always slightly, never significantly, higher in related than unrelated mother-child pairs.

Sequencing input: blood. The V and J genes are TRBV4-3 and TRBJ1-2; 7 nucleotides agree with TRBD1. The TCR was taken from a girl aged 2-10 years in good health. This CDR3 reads CASSQVRGGPYGYTF. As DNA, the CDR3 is TGCGCCAGCAGCCAAGTCCGAGGGGGCCCCTATGGCTACACCTTC.